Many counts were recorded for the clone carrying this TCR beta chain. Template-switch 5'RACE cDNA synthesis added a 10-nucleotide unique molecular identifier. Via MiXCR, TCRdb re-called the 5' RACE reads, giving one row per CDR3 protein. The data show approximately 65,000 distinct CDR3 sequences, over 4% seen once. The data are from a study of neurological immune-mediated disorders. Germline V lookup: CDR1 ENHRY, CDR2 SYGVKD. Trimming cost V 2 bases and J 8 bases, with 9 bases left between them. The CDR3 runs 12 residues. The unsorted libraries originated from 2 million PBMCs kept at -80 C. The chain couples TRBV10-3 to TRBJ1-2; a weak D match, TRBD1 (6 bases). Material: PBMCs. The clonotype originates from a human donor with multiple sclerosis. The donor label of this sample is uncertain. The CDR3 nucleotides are TGTGCCATCAGTGAGGCAGGGGACGGCTACACCTTC. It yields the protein CAISEAGDGYTF.